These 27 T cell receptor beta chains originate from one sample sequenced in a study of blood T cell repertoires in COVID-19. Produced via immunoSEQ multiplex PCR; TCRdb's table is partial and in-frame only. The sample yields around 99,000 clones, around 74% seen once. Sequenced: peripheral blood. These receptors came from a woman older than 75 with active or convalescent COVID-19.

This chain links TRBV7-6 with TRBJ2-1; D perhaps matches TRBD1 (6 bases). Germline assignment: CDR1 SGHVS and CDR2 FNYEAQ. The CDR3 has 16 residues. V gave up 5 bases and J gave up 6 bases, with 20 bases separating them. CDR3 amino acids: CASSLPTGLGSNEQFF. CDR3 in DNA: TGTGCCAGCAGCCTCCCGACAGGTCTTGGCTCCAATGAGCAGTTCTTC.

Written as DNA, the CDR3 is TGTGCCAGCAGCGCACTAATTACCGGGGAGCTGTTTTTT. Amino acid sequence: CASSALITGELFF. The V gene is TRBV7-2, the J gene TRBJ2-2; D unclear. From germline, CDR1 is SGHTA and CDR2 FQGNSA. The CDR3 sequence is 13 residues long. V was shortened by 5 bases and J by 5 bases, with 9 bases between the two germline ends.

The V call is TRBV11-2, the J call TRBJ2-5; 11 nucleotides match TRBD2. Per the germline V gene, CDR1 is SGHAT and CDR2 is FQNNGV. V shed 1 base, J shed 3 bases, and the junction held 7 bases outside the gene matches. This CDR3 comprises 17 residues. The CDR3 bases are TGTGCCAGCAGCTTAGTAGGTGGGACTAGCGGTGAAGAGACCCAGTACTTC. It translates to CASSLVGGTSGEETQYF.

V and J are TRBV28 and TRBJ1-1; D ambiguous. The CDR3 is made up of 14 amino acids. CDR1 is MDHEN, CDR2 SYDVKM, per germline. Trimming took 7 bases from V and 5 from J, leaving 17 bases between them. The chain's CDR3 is CASIPEGRWTEAFF. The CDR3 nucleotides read TGTGCCAGCATTCCCGAAGGGAGGTGGACTGAAGCTTTCTTT.

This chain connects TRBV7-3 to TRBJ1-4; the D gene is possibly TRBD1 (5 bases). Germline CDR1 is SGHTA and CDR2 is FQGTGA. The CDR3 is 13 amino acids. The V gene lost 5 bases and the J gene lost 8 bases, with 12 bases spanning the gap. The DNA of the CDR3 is TGTGCCAGCAGCCAAGGGGCAGGGGAAAAACTGTTTTTT. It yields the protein CASSQGAGEKLFF.

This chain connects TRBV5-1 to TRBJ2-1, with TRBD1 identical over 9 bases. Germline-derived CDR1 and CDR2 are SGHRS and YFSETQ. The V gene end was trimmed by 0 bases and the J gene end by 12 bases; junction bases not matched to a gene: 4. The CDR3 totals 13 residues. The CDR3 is CASSLGTGEGQFF. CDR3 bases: TGCGCCAGCAGCTTGGGGACAGGGGAAGGGCAGTTCTTC.

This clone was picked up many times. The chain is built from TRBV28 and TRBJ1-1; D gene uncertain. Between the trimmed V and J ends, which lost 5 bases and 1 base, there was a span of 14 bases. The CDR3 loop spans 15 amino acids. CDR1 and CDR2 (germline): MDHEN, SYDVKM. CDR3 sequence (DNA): TGTGCCAGCAGTCCCGCTTTGGGCCGGAACACTGAAGCTTTCTTT. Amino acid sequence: CASSPALGRNTEAFF.

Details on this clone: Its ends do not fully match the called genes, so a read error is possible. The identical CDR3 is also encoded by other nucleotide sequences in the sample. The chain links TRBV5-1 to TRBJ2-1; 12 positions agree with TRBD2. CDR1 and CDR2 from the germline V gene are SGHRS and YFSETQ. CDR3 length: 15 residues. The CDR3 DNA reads TGTGCCAGCAGCTCTCTAGCGGGAGGGCCAAATGAGCAGTTCTTC. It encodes CASSSLAGGPNEQFF. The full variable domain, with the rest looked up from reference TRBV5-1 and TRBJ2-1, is KAGVTQTPRYLIKTRGQQVTLSCSPISGHRSVSWYQQTPGQGLQFLFEYFSETQRNKGNFPGRFSGRQFSNSRSEMNVSTLELGDSALYLCASSSLAGGPNEQFFGPGTRLTVL.

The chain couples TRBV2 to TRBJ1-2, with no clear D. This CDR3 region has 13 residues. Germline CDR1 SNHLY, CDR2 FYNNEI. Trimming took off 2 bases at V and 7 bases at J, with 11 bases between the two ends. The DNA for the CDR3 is TGTGCCAGCAGTGAAAGGCAGGTGGTTGGCTACACCTTC. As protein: CASSERQVVGYTF.

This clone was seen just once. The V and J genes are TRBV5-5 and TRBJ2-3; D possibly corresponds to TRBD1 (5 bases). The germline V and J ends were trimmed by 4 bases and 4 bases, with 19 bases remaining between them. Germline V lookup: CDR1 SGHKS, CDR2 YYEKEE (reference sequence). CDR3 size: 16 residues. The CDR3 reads CASSPGSWGGADTQYF. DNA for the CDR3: TGTGCCAGCAGCCCCGGGTCCTGGGGCGGCGCAGATACGCAGTATTTT.

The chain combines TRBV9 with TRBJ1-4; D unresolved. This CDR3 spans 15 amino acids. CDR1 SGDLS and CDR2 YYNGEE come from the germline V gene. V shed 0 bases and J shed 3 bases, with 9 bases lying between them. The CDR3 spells CASSVGGGPNEKLFF. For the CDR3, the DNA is TGTGCCAGCAGCGTAGGTGGTGGGCCTAATGAAAAACTGTTTTTT.

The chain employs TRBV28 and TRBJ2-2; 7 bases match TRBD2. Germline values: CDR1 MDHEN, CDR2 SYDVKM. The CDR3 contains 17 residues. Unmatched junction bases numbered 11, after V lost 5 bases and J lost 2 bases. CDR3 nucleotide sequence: TGTGCCAGCAGTGGAGCAGGACTAGTTTCTAACACCGGGGAGCTGTTTTTT. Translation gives CASSGAGLVSNTGELFF.

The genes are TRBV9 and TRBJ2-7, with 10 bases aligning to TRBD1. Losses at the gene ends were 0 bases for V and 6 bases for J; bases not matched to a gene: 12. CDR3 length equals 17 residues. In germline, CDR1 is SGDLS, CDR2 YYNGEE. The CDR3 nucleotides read TGTGCCAGCAGCGTAGGGGTGGGACAGGGGTTTGTCGGCGAGCAGTACTTC. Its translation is CASSVGVGQGFVGEQYF.

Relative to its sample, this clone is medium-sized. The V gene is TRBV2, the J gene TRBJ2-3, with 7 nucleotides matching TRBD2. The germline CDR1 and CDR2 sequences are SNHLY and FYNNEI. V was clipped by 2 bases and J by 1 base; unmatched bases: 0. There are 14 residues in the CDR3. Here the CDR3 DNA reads TGTGCCAGCAGTGAAACTAGCGGCACAGATACGCAGTATTTT. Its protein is CASSETSGTDTQYF.

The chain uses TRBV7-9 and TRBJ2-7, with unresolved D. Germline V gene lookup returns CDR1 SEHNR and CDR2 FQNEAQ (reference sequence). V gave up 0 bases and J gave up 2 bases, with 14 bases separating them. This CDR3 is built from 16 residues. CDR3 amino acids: CASSLALQVVAYEQYF. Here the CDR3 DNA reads TGTGCCAGCAGCTTAGCGCTCCAGGTCGTAGCCTACGAGCAGTACTTC.

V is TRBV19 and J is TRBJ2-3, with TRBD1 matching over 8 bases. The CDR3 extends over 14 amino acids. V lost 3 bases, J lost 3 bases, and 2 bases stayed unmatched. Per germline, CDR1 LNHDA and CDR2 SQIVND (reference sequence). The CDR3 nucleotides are TGTGCCAGTAGTATCCAGGGGGCAACAGATACGCAGTATTTT. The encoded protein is CASSIQGATDTQYF.

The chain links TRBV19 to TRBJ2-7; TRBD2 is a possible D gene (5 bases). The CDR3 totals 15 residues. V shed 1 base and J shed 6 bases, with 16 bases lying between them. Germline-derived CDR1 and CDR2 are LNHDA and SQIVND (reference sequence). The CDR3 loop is CASSIAEGTLSEQYF. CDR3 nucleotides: TGTGCCAGTAGTATAGCTGAGGGTACCCTCTCCGAGCAGTACTTC.

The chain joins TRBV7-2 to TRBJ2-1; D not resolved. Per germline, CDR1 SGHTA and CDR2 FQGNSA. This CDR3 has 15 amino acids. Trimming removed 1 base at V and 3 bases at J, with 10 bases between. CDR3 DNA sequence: TGTGCCAGCAGCTTAGAAGCCGATATCTACAATGAGCAGTTCTTC. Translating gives CASSLEADIYNEQFF.

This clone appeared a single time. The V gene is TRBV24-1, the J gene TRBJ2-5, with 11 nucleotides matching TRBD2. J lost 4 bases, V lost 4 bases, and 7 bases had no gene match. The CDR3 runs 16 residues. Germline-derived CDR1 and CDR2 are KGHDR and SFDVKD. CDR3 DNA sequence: TGTGCCACCAGTGACCCGACTAGCGGGAACTTAGAGACCCAGTACTTC. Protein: CATSDPTSGNLETQYF.

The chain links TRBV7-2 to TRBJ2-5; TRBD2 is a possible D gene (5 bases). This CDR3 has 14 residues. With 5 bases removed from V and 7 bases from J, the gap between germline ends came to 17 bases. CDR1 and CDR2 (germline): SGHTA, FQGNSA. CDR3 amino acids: CASSTPRGLGTQYF. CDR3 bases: TGTGCCAGCAGCACCCCCCGGGGATTAGGGACCCAGTACTTC.

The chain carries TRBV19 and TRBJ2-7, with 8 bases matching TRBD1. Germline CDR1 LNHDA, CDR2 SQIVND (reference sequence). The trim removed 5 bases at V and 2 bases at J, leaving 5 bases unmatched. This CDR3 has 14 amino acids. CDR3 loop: CASSPRGPPYEQYF. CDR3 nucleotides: TGTGCCAGTAGTCCCAGGGGGCCTCCCTACGAGCAGTACTTC.

The CDR3 here is CSVDSGRGTDTQYF. DNA for the CDR3: TGCAGCGTTGACTCGGGCAGGGGCACAGATACGCAGTATTTT. The chain recombines TRBV29-1 with TRBJ2-3; D might be TRBD1 (5 bases). Germline lookup yields CDR1 SQVTM and CDR2 ANQGSEA. The CDR3 is 14 amino acids. Trimming removed 3 bases at V and 1 base at J, with 11 bases between.

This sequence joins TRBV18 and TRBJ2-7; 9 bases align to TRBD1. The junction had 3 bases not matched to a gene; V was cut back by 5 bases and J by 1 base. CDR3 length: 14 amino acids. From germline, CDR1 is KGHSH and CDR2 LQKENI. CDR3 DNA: TGTGCCAGCTCATGGGGACAGGGATCCTACGAGCAGTACTTC. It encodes CASSWGQGSYEQYF.

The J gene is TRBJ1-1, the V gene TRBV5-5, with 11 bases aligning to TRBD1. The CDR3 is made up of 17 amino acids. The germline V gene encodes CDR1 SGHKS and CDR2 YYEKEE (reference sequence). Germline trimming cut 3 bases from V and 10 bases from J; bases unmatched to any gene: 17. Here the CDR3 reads CASSSVVWTGGGEGAFF. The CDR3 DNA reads TGTGCCAGCAGCTCTGTAGTCTGGACAGGGGGCGGGGAAGGAGCTTTCTTT.

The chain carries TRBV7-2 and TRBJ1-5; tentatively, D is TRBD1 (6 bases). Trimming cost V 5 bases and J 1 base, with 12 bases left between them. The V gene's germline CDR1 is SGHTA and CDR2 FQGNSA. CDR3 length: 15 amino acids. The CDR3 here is CASSTRTASNQPQHF. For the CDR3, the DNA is TGTGCCAGCAGCACGAGGACAGCCAGCAATCAGCCCCAGCATTTT.

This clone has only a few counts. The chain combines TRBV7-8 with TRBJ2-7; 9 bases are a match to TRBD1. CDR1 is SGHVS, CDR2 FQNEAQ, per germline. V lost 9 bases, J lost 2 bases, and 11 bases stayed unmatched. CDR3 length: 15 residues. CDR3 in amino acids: CASKSGTGSPYEQYF. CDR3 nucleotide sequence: TGTGCCAGTAAATCCGGGACAGGGAGCCCCTACGAGCAGTACTTC.

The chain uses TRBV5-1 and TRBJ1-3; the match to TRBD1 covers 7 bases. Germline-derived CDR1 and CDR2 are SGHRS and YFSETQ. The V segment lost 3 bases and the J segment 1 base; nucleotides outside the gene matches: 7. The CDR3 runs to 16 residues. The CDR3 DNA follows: TGCGCCAGCAGCTCGGGACAGCTCACGTCTGGAAACACCATATATTTT. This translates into CASSSGQLTSGNTIYF.